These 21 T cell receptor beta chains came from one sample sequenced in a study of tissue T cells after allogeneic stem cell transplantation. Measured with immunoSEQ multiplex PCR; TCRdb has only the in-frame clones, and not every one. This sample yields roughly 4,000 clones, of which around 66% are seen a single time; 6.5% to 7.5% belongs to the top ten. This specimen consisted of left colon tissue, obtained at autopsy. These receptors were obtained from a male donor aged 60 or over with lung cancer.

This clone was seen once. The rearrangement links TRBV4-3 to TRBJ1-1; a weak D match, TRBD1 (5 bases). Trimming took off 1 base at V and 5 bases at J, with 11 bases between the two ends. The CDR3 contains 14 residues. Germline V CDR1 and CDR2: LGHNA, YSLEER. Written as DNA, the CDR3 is TGCGCCAGCAGCCAAGCAGGGTTTGCGACTGAAGCTTTCTTT. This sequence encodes CASSQAGFATEAFF.

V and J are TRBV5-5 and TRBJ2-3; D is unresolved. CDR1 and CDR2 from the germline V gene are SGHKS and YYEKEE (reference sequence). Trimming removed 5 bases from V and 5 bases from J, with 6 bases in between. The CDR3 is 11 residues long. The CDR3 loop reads CASRSLDTQYF. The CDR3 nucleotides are TGTGCCAGCAGGTCCTTAGATACGCAGTATTTT.

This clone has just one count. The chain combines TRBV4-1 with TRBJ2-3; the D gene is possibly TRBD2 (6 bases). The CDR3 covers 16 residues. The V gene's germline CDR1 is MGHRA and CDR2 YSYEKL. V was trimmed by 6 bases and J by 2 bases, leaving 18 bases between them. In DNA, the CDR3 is TGCGCCAGCAGTCGCCGAAGCGGGTCTCCCACAGATACGCAGTATTTT. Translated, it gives CASSRRSGSPTDTQYF.

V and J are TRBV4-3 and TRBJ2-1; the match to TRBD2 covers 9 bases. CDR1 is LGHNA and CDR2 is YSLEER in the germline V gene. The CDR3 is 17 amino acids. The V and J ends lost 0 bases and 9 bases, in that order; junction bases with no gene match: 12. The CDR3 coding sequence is TGCGCCAGCAGCCAAGAATTACTAGCGGGTTTTTACTCTGAGCAGTTCTTC. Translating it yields CASSQELLAGFYSEQFF.

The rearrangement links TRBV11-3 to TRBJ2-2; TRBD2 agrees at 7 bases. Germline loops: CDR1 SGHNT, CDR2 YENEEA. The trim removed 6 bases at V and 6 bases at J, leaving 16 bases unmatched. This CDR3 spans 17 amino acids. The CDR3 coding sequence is TGTGCCAGCAGTCTAGTGGGAGGGCAATTTGGACCCGGGGAGCTGTTTTTT. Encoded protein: CASSLVGGQFGPGELFF.

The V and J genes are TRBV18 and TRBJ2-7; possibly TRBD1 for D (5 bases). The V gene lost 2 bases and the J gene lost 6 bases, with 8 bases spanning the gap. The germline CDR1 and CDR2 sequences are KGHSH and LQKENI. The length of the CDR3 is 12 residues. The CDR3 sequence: CASSPGQGEQYF. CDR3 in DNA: TGTGCCAGCTCACCAGGGCAGGGCGAGCAGTACTTC.

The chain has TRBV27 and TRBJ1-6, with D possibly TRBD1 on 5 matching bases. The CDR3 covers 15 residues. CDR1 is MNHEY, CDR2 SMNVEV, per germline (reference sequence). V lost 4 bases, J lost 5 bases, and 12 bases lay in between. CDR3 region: CASSYRPGDNSPLHF. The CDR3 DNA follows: TGTGCCAGCAGTTACCGACCGGGGGATAATTCACCCCTCCACTTT.

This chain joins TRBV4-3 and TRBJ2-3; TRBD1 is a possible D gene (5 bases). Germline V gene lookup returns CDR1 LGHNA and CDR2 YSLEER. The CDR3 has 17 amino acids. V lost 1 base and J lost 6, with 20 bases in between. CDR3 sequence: CASSQVPHKGLGDTQYF. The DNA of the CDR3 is TGCGCCAGCAGCCAAGTCCCACACAAGGGGCTGGGGGATACGCAGTATTTT.

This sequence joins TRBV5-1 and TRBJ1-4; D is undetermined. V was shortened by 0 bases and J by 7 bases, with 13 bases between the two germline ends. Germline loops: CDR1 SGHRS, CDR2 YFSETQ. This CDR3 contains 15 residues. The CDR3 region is CASSLEDNWGEKLFF. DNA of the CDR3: TGCGCCAGCAGCTTGGAAGACAATTGGGGTGAAAAACTGTTTTTT.

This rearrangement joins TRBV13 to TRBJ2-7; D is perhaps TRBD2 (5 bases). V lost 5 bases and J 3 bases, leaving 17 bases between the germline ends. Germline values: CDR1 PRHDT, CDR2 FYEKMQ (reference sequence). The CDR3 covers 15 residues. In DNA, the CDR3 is TGTGCCAGCAGCAAGAAAAGCGGAGCCAACTACGAGCAGTACTTC. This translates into CASSKKSGANYEQYF.

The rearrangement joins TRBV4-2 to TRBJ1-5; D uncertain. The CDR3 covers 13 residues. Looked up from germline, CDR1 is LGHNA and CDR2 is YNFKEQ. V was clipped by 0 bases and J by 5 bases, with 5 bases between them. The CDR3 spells CASSQEPDQPQHF. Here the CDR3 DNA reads TGTGCCAGCAGCCAAGAACCGGATCAGCCCCAGCATTTT.

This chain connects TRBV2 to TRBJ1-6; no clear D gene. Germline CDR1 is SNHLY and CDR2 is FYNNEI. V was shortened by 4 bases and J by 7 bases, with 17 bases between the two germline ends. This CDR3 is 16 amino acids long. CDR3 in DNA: TGTGCCAGCAGTGGGACCGCAACAATGTCGAATTCACCCCTCCACTTT. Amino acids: CASSGTATMSNSPLHF.

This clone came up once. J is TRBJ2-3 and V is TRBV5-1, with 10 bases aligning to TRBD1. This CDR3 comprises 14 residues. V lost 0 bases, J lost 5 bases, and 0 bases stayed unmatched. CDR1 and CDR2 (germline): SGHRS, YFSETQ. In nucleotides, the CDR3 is TGCGCCAGCAGCTTGGGGGACAGGGGAGATACGCAGTATTTT. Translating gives CASSLGDRGDTQYF.

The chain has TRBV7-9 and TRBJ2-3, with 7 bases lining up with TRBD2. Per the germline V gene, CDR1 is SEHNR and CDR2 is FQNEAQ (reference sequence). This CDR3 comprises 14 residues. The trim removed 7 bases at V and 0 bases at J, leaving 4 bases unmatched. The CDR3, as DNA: TGTGCCAGCATTCCTAGCGGAAGCACAGATACGCAGTATTTT. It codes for CASIPSGSTDTQYF.

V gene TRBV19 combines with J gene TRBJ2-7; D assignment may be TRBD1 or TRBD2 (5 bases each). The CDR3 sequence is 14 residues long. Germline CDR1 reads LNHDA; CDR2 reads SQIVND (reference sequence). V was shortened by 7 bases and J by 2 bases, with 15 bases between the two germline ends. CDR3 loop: CASTNERGAYEQYF. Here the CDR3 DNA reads TGTGCCAGTACCAATGAGAGAGGGGCCTACGAGCAGTACTTC.

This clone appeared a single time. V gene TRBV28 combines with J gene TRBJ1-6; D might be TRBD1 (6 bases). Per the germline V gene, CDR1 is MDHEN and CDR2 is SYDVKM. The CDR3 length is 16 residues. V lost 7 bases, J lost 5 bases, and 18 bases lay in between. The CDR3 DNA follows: TGTGCCAGCACGCCGGAGGCGGGGGGCAATAATTCACCCCTCCACTTT. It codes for CASTPEAGGNNSPLHF.

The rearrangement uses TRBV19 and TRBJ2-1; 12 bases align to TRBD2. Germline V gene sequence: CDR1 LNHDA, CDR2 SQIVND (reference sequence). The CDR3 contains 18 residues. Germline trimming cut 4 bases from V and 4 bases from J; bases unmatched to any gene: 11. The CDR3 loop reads CASSKLTSGSALYNEQFF. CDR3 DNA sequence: TGTGCCAGTAGTAAACTGACTAGCGGGAGCGCCCTTTACAATGAGCAGTTCTTC. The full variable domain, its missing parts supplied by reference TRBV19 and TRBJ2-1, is DGGITQSPKYLFRKEGQNVTLSCEQNLNHDAMYWYRQDPGQGLRLIYYSQIVNDFQKGDIAEGYSVSREKKESFPLTVTSAQKNPTAFYLCASSKLTSGSALYNEQFFGPGTRLTVL.

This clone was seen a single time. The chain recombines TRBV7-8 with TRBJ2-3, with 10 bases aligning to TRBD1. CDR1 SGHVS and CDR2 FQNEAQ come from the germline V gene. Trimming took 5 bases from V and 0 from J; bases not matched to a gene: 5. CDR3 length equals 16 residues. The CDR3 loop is CASSRDRGLSTDTQYF. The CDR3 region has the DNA TGTGCCAGCAGCCGTGACAGGGGGCTCAGCACAGATACGCAGTATTTT.

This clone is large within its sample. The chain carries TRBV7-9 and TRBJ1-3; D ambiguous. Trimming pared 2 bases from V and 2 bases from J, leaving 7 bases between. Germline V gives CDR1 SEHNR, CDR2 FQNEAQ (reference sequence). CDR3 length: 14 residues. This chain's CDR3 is CASSLLGAGNTIYF. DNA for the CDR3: TGTGCCAGCAGCTTACTTGGGGCTGGAAACACCATATATTTT.

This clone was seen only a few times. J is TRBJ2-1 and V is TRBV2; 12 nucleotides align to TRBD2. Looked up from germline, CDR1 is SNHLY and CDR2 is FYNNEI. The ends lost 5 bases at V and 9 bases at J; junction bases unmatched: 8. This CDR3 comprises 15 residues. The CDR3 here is CASSILAGGRSEQFF. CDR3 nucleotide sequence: TGTGCCAGCAGTATCCTAGCGGGAGGGCGAAGTGAGCAGTTCTTC.

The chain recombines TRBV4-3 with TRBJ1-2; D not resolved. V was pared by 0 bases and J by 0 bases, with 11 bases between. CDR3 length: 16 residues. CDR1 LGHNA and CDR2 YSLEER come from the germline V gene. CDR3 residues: CASSQDWAVANYGYTF. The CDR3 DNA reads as TGCGCCAGCAGCCAAGATTGGGCAGTAGCTAACTATGGCTACACCTTC.